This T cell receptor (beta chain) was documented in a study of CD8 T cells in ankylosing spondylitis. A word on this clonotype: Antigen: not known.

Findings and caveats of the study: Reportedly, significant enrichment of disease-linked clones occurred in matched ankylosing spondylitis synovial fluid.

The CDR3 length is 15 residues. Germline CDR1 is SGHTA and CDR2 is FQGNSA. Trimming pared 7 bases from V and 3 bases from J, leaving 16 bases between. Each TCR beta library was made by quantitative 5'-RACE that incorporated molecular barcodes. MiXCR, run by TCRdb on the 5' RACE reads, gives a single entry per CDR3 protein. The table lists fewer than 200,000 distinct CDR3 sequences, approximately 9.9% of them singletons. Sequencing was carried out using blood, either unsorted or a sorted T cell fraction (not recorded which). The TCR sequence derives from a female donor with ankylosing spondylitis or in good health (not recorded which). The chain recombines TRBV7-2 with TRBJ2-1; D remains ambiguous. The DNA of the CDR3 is TGTGCCAGCACTGAGGACCCCCGAGGCTACAATGAGCAGTTCTTC. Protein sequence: CASTEDPRGYNEQFF.